This is a list of T cell receptor beta chains from one sample in a study of control samples from healthy donors and cancer patients. Assay used: immunoSEQ multiplex PCR; TCRdb lists only in-frame clones, some missing. This table holds 110,000 or so clones, 82% found once. The sequenced material came from blood. The receptors shown here come from a man aged 18 to 30 in good health. Both conserved end residues are part of each CDR3. D genes are given only for firm matches. Expanded clones are given a class, and other clones once, few, many or no size at all.

V gene	D gene	clone size	J gene	CDR3 DNA	CDR3 protein
TRBV6-6	TRBD2	-	TRBJ2-7	TGTGCCAGCAGTTACTCGGGGGGGACCTACGAGCAGTACTTC	CASSYSGGTYEQYF
TRBV6-2/TRBV6-3	-	-	TRBJ1-6	TGTGCCAGCAGCCCCCGCGGGGTCAATTCACCCCTCCACTTT	CASSPRGVNSPLHF
TRBV4-2	-	-	TRBJ1-2	TGTGCCAGCAGCCAAGATCTAGGGGATGGCTACACCTTC	CASSQDLGDGYTF
TRBV7-8	-	-	TRBJ2-1	TGTGCCAGCAAGGATCAGACAACGTCCAATGAGCAGTTCTTC	CASKDQTTSNEQFF
TRBV28	-	few	TRBJ2-3	TGTGCCAGCAGTTTGGCAGACTACCGCACAGATACGCAGTATTTT	CASSLADYRTDTQYF
TRBV28	-	few	TRBJ1-6	TGTGCCAGCAGTTCCGGCAGGGGTTCTAATTCACCCCTCCACTTT	CASSSGRGSNSPLHF
TRBV28	TRBD2	-	TRBJ2-7	TGTGCCAGCAGCCCACTAGCGGGGGGACCCTACGAGCAGTACTTC	CASSPLAGGPYEQYF
TRBV7-9	-	-	TRBJ2-1	TGTGCCAGCAGGCCCCTTCTGGATGAGCAGTTCTTC	CASRPLLDEQFF
TRBV11-2	TRBD2	few	TRBJ2-2	TGTGCCAGCAGCCCGGAGAGCGGGGTGATATTAGGGCTGTTTTTT	CASSPESGVILGLFF
TRBV6-2/TRBV6-3	-	few	TRBJ1-2	TGTGCCAGCAGCGATAAGACGGCTAACTATGGCTACACCTTC	CASSDKTANYGYTF
TRBV30	-	-	TRBJ2-1	TGTGCCTGGAGTGACACCTATGAGCAGTTCTTC	CAWSDTYEQFF
TRBV4-3	-	once	TRBJ1-2	TGCGCCAGCAGCCACGACGACACAGGGCTCTATGGCTACACCTTC	CASSHDDTGLYGYTF
TRBV9	TRBD1	-	TRBJ2-7	TGTGCCAGCAGCTTCGGGACAGGGGGCTCCTACGAGCAGTACTTC	CASSFGTGGSYEQYF
TRBV14	-	-	TRBJ1-2	TGTGCCAGCAGCCAAAATCGGGCCAACTATGGCTACACCTTC	CASSQNRANYGYTF
TRBV27	TRBD1	-	TRBJ1-5	TGTGCCAGCACGACAGGGTGGAACGGCAATCAGCCCCAGCATTTT	CASTTGWNGNQPQHF
TRBV27	-	-	TRBJ1-5	TGTGCCAGCAGTTTTACCTCGACAGGCTGGGGGCAGCCCCAGCATTTT	CASSFTSTGWGQPQHF
TRBV14	TRBD1	-	TRBJ2-3	TGTGCCAGCAGCCAAGACCCTATCTGGACAGGGCTAGCTACGTATTTT	CASSQDPIWTGLATYF
TRBV25-1	-	-	TRBJ1-2	TGTGCCAGCAGTAAACAGGGTTATGGCTACACCTTC	CASSKQGYGYTF
TRBV5-1	TRBD1	-	TRBJ2-7	TGCGCCAGCAGCGAGGGGACAGGAACCTACGAGCAGTACTTC	CASSEGTGTYEQYF
TRBV6-5	TRBD2	-	TRBJ2-3	TGTGCCAGCAGCCAGGGACTAGAGAGGGGTACGCAGTATTTT	CASSQGLERGTQYF
TRBV7-2	TRBD1	-	TRBJ1-6	TGTGCCAGCAGCGAGGACAGGGATAATTCACCCCTCCACTTT	CASSEDRDNSPLHF
TRBV7-2	-	-	TRBJ2-1	TGTGCCAGCAGCCCTCGCAGGGCCTCTAATGAGCAGTTCTTC	CASSPRRASNEQFF
TRBV29-1	-	few	TRBJ1-4	TGCAGCGCCGGGACTTCTAATGAAAAACTGTTTTTT	CSAGTSNEKLFF
TRBV2	TRBD1	-	TRBJ2-5	TGTGCCAGCAGGGGGACAGTCCAGACCCAGTACTTC	CASRGTVQTQYF
TRBV30	-	-	TRBJ1-4	TGTGCCTGGAGTGTATTAGAAAAACTGTTTTTT	CAWSVLEKLFF
TRBV20-1	TRBD1	-	TRBJ2-1	TGCAGTGCTAGTCCGACAGGGGATTACAATGAGCAGTTCTTC	CSASPTGDYNEQFF
TRBV5-5	-	once	TRBJ2-7	TGTGCCAGCAGCCCGGAAGGCGCTACCTACGAGCAGTACTTC	CASSPEGATYEQYF
TRBV24-1	-	-	TRBJ2-3	TGTGCCACCAGTGGGACGGCCGGTCCGCAGTATTTT	CATSGTAGPQYF
TRBV28	-	-	TRBJ1-2	TGTGCCAGCACCAGAGGCTATGGCTACACCTTC	CASTRGYGYTF
TRBV6-6	-	-	TRBJ1-1	TGTGCCAGCTGGGGGGTGAGGACTGAAGCTTTCTTT	CASWGVRTEAFF
TRBV29-1	-	-	TRBJ1-6	TGCAGCGTTGAAGATAAGGGAAAGAGATCACCCCTCCACTTT	CSVEDKGKRSPLHF
TRBV2	-	-	TRBJ1-5	TGTGCCAGCAGTGAAATTGGAATGTTGGAGGCCCAGCATTTT	CASSEIGMLEAQHF
TRBV6-1	-	-	TRBJ2-1	TGTGCCAGCAGTGAAGTAGGGGGACTCCTGACGGGGAATGAGCAGTTCTTC	CASSEVGGLLTGNEQFF
TRBV27	TRBD1	once	TRBJ1-5	TGTGCCAGCAGTTTACGGGGGGACAGGGGAAGTCAGCCCCAGCATTTT	CASSLRGDRGSQPQHF
TRBV27	-	few	TRBJ2-7	TGTGCCAGCAGTTTACATTTTGGGGGCTCCTACGAGCAGTACTTC	CASSLHFGGSYEQYF